Shown below are 17 T cell receptor beta chains from a single sample sequenced in a study of blood T cell repertoires in COVID-19. Generated by immunoSEQ multiplex PCR, the TCRdb table keeps only in-frame clones and is missing some. Here the sample spans about 120,000 clones, less than 75% being singletons. Sequenced sample: peripheral blood. The receptors stem from a woman aged 55-70 years with acute or convalescent COVID-19.

The chain couples TRBV27 to TRBJ1-2, with TRBD1 matching 10 bases. CDR1 and CDR2 (germline): MNHEY, SMNVEV (reference sequence). The CDR3 loop spans 18 amino acids. V was clipped by 6 bases and J by 4 bases; unmatched bases: 17. The CDR3: CASRPPLADRGRAYGYTF. The CDR3 DNA follows: TGTGCCAGCAGACCTCCCTTAGCCGACAGGGGGCGAGCCTATGGCTACACCTTC.

This chain joins TRBV3-1 (or the pseudogene TRBV3-2) and TRBJ1-2; 7 positions agree with TRBD1. This CDR3 has 17 amino acids. Losses at the gene ends were 4 bases for V and 6 bases for J; bases not matched to a gene: 17. CDR1 and CDR2 (germline): LGHDT, YNNKEL (reference sequence). The CDR3 region is CASSPEMTGRGVDGYTF. The CDR3 coding sequence is TGTGCCAGCAGCCCGGAAATGACAGGGCGGGGAGTAGATGGCTACACCTTC.

This clone was picked up many times. This rearrangement joins TRBV6-5 to TRBJ2-1; D is unclear. The length of the CDR3 is 11 residues. The V and J ends lost 6 bases and 4 bases respectively, with 4 bases between them. CDR1 is MNHEY and CDR2 is SVGAGI in the germline V gene. CDR3 sequence reads: CASRQYNEQFF. In nucleotides, the CDR3 is TGTGCCAGCAGGCAGTACAATGAGCAGTTCTTC.

The chain combines TRBV2 with TRBJ1-2, with 7 bases matching TRBD1. This CDR3 has 12 amino acids. V gave up 11 bases and J gave up 7 bases; unmatched junction bases: 10. Per germline, CDR1 SNHLY and CDR2 FYNNEI. CDR3 sequence reads: CALLEGASGYTF. The CDR3 DNA reads TGTGCCCTACTCGAGGGGGCCTCTGGCTACACCTTC.

The J gene is TRBJ2-1, the V gene TRBV10-3; 10 nucleotides agree with TRBD2. This CDR3 has 15 amino acids. Germline V gives CDR1 ENHRY, CDR2 SYGVKD. The ends lost 3 bases at V and 7 bases at J; junction bases unmatched: 6. The CDR3 spells CAISEGAGGLNEQFF. CDR3 DNA sequence: TGTGCCATCAGTGAAGGAGCGGGGGGGTTAAATGAGCAGTTCTTC.

This chain uses TRBV2 with TRBJ2-3; the match to TRBD2 covers 7 bases. CDR1 is SNHLY, CDR2 FYNNEI, per germline. Trimming took 5 bases from V and 5 from J; bases not matched to a gene: 10. There are 15 residues in the CDR3. Here the CDR3 DNA reads TGTGCCAGCAGTAAGACTGAGGGGAGGGGAGATACGCAGTATTTT. Translated: CASSKTEGRGDTQYF.

The chain carries TRBV11-2 and TRBJ1-5; no definite D call. The ends were cut back, 1 base at V and 0 bases at J, with 4 bases in the middle. CDR1 and CDR2 from the germline V gene are SGHAT and FQNNGV. There are 14 residues in the CDR3. CDR3 residues: CASSLAVSNQPQHF. The CDR3 nucleotides are TGTGCCAGCAGCTTAGCCGTTAGCAATCAGCCCCAGCATTTT.

This chain connects TRBV5-6 to TRBJ2-2, with D perhaps TRBD2 (5 bases). Trimming shortened V by 4 bases and J by 2 bases, and 12 bases separated the two germline ends. The CDR3 is 15 amino acids. Per germline, CDR1 SGHDT and CDR2 YYEEEE. The CDR3 sequence: CASSPPGGNTGELFF. Written as DNA, the CDR3 is TGTGCCAGCAGCCCACCAGGAGGAAACACCGGGGAGCTGTTTTTT.

Only one count was recorded for this clone. This chain joins TRBV7-9 and TRBJ1-1; TRBD1 matches at 8 bases. Looked up from germline, CDR1 is SEHNR and CDR2 is FQNEAQ (reference sequence). This CDR3 spans 16 amino acids. V lost 1 base, J lost 5 bases, and 9 bases stayed unmatched. CDR3 DNA: TGTGCCAGCAGCTTAGGCAGGGGGCGGGGGAATACTGAAGCTTTCTTT. Its protein product is CASSLGRGRGNTEAFF. The variable domain in full, completed from reference TRBV7-9 and TRBJ1-1, reads DTGVSQNPRHKITKRGQNVTFRCDPISEHNRLYWYRQTLGQGPEFLTYFQNEAQLEKSRLLSDRFSAERPKGSFSTLEIQRTEQGDSAMYLCASSLGRGRGNTEAFFGQGTRLTVV.

This clone appeared a single time. This chain links TRBV7-3 with TRBJ1-3; no clear D gene. Trimming stripped 6 bases from V and 0 bases from J, with 6 bases between. The germline V gene encodes CDR1 SGHTA and CDR2 FQGTGA. This CDR3 comprises 13 residues. CDR3 sequence reads: CASRQSSGNTIYF. The CDR3 DNA follows: TGTGCCAGCAGACAGTCCTCTGGAAACACCATATATTTT.

This chain connects TRBV27 to TRBJ1-6, with a weak D call TRBD1 (5 bases). Trimming left V 3 bases short and J 4 bases short, with 7 bases between. Per germline, CDR1 MNHEY and CDR2 SMNVEV (reference sequence). The CDR3 runs to 14 residues. CDR3 DNA: TGTGCCAGCAGTTTCGGGGGTTATAATTCACCCCTCCACTTT. Its protein is CASSFGGYNSPLHF.

This chain connects TRBV24-1 to TRBJ1-2; TRBD1 matches 8 bases. This CDR3 has 16 amino acids. Trimming at V came to 3 bases and at J to 3 bases, leaving 8 bases not matched to a gene. Per germline, CDR1 KGHDR and CDR2 SFDVKD. As DNA, the CDR3 is TGTGCCACCAGTGATGGAGGACAGGGAGCCCACTATGGCTACACCTTC. Translating it yields CATSDGGQGAHYGYTF.

The CDR3 sequence is CASSFGTQGGSPLHF. As DNA, the CDR3 is TGTGCCAGCAGCTTCGGAACCCAGGGTGGTTCACCCCTCCACTTT. This rearrangement joins TRBV7-2 to TRBJ1-6, with D maybe TRBD1 (5 bases). The CDR3 contains 15 residues. Germline V gives CDR1 SGHTA, CDR2 FQGNSA. V lost 3 bases and J 9 bases, leaving 15 bases between the germline ends. The full variable domain, with the rest looked up from reference TRBV7-2 and TRBJ1-6, is GAGVSQSPSNKVTEKGKDVELRCDPISGHTALYWYRQSLGQGLEFLIYFQGNSAPDKSGLPSDRFSAERTGGSVSTLTIQRTQQEDSAVYLCASSFGTQGGSPLHFGNGTRLTVT.

A single count supports this clone. The rearrangement links TRBV19 to TRBJ1-4; the D is unclear. V gave up 7 bases and J gave up 8 bases, with 20 bases separating them. The CDR3 runs to 15 residues. The V gene's germline CDR1 is LNHDA and CDR2 SQIVND (reference sequence). The CDR3 bases are TGTGCCAGTACACCCGGAGGGCGGATGGGGGAAAAACTGTTTTTT. Protein sequence: CASTPGGRMGEKLFF.

This clone was picked up a small number of times. The chain combines TRBV30 with TRBJ1-4; 9 nucleotides line up with TRBD1. The V and J ends lost 6 bases and 10 bases, in that order; junction bases with no gene match: 6. The CDR3 sequence is 12 residues long. Per the germline V gene, CDR1 is GTSNPN and CDR2 is SVGIG (reference sequence). The CDR3 protein is CACTGGSGKLFF. In DNA form, the CDR3 reads TGTGCCTGCACAGGGGGCTCCGGAAAACTGTTTTTT.

This CDR3 is CASSSPGGNGYTF. Written as DNA, the CDR3 is TGCGCCAGCAGTTCCCCGGGGGGGAATGGCTACACCTTC. This chain connects TRBV5-1 to TRBJ1-2; a weak D match, TRBD1 (5 bases). The germline gives CDR1 SGHRS, CDR2 YFSETQ. V gave up 5 bases and J gave up 6 bases, with 14 bases separating them. This CDR3 region has 13 residues.

This chain uses TRBV28 with TRBJ1-2; tentatively, D is TRBD1 (6 bases). This CDR3 spans 14 amino acids. Germline V gene lookup returns CDR1 MDHEN and CDR2 SYDVKM. The V and J ends lost 5 bases and 0 bases respectively, with 10 bases between them. CDR3 residues: CASSRQVANYGYTF. In DNA, the CDR3 is TGTGCCAGCAGTAGACAGGTAGCTAACTATGGCTACACCTTC.